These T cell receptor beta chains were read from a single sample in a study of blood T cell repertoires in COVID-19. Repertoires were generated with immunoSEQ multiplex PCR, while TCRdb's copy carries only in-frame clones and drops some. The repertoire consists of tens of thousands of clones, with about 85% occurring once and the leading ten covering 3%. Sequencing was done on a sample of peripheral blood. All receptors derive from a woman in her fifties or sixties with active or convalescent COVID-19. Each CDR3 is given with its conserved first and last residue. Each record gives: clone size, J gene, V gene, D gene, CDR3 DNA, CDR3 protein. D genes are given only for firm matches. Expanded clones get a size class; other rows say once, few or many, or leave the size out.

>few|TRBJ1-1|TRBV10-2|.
TGCGCCAGCAGAGGAGTTCTTGAAGCTTTCTTT
CASRGVLEAFF
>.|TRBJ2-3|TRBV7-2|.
TGTGCCAGCAGCTTGGCTGGGGGGTTACATACGCAGTATTTT
CASSLAGGLHTQYF
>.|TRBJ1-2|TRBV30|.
TGTGCCTGGAGTAAATCGGCTGCGGGGGGCTACACCTTC
CAWSKSAAGGYTF
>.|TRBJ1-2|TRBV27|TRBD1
TGTGCCAGCAGTTTTTCACAGGGGGCCTCTAACTATGGCTACACCTTC
CASSFSQGASNYGYTF
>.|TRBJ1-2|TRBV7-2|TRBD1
TGTGCCAGCAGCCCGACAGGGGTCGATGGCTACACCTTC
CASSPTGVDGYTF
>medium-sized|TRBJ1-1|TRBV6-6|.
TGTGCCAGCAGTGCAGTGTACGCTGAAGCTTTCTTT
CASSAVYAEAFF
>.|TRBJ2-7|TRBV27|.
TGTGCCAGCAGGTTTCTTGGGGGGAGGAACGAGCAGTACTTC
CASRFLGGRNEQYF
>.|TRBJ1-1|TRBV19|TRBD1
TGTGCCAGTAGTAACCAGAGGACAGGGGACGCCACTGAAGCTTTCTTT
CASSNQRTGDATEAFF
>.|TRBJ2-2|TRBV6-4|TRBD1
TGTGCCAGCAGTGACACAGGGGGCACCGGGGAGCTGTTTTTT
CASSDTGGTGELFF
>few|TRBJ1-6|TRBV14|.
TGTGCCAGCAGCCAAAACCGGGGGAATAATTCACCCCTCCACTTT
CASSQNRGNNSPLHF
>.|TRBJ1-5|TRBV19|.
TGTGCCAGTAGTATAGGGAGTCAGCCCCAGCATTTT
CASSIGSQPQHF
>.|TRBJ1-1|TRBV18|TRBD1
TGTGCCAGCTCACTAGGGGGCGCGGACACTGAAGCTTTCTTT
CASSLGGADTEAFF
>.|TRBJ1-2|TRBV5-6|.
TGTGCCAGCAGCTTGGGTCAGGTTAACTATGGCTACACCTTC
CASSLGQVNYGYTF
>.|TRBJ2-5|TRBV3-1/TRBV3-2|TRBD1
TGTGCCAGCAGCCATCAGACAGGGGATATGGAGACCCAGTACTTC
CASSHQTGDMETQYF
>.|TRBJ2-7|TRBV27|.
TGTGCCAGCACCCTACCCCCCTACGAGCAGTACTTC
CASTLPPYEQYF
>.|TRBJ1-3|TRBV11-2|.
TGTGCCAGCAGCCCATTTAGCAGCATCTCTGGAAACACCATATATTTT
CASSPFSSISGNTIYF
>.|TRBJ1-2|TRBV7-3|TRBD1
TGTGCCAGCAGCGGGGGACAGGGAGACGGCTACACCTTC
CASSGGQGDGYTF
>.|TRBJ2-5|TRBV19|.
TGTGCCAGTAGTATAAGCTGGAGCGAAGAGACCCAGTACTTC
CASSISWSEETQYF
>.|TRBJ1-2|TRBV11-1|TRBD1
TGTGCCAGCAGCTTTGACAGGGAGAATGGCTACACCTTC
CASSFDRENGYTF
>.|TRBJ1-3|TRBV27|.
TGTGCCAGCAGTTTATCCCCGGGGTGGGCTGGAAACACCATATATTTT
CASSLSPGWAGNTIYF
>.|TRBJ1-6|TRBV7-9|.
TGTGCCAGCAGCTTAGGTATTACAGAAGGCTCACCCCTCCACTTT
CASSLGITEGSPLHF
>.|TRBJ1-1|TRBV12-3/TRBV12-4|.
TGTGCCAGCAGTTTTTTCGAGGACACTGAAGCTTTCTTT
CASSFFEDTEAFF
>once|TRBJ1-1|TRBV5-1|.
TGCGCCAGCAGCTTGGAGGGGAACGTTGGCACTGAAGCTTTCTTT
CASSLEGNVGTEAFF